This T cell receptor (beta chain) was obtained from a study of prognosis after radiotherapy for stage I lung cancer. The authors amplified TCR beta CDR3 from genomic DNA using two-round multiplex PCR. Every TRBV and TRBJ gene had its own specific primer in first-round PCR. MiXCR, applied by TCRdb to the multiplex PCR reads, yields one record per CDR3 protein. The sample contains around 27,000 distinct CDR3 sequences, around 32% of which appear only once. Study-wide results and caveats: In patients who developed distant metastases, Shannon entropy measured after stereotactic body radiation therapy was lower, and baseline Shannon entropy was not associated with metastases.

Germline V gives CDR1 DFQATT, CDR2 SNEGSKA (reference sequence). This CDR3 has 15 residues. V gave up 5 bases and J gave up 3 bases; unmatched junction bases: 7. This clonotype was counted ten times or more. Antigen unknown. The V call is TRBV20-1, the J call TRBJ2-1; 10 bases line up with TRBD2. The sequenced sample was PBMCs, obtained before or after stereotactic body radiation therapy (not recorded which). The receptor was isolated from a donor over 45 with non-small cell lung cancer. CDR3 loop: CSASTGTSVYNEQFF. CDR3 DNA: TGCAGTGCTTCTACCGGGACTAGCGTCTACAATGAGCAGTTCTTC.